What follows is one T cell receptor (beta chain) and its context. Antigen: not known. One junction end does not reproduce the germline sequence, and a read error may be involved. The PCR employed 60 Vbeta primers together with 13 Jbeta primers. TCRdb's table, derived via immunoSEQ multiplex PCR, lists solely in-frame clones and lacks some. The table lists about 250,000 clones, about 75% of them singletons. This CDR3 region has 14 residues. Germline CDR1 reads LNHDA; CDR2 reads SQIVND (reference sequence). The sample originates from a study of cytomegalovirus exposure and HLA in healthy donors. Broader study findings: A few CMV-associated chains proved CMV antigen-specific in vitro. In a later analysis, roughly 17,000 TCR beta sequences were associated with HLA alleles at 0.05 false discovery rate.

This TCR was sampled from a female donor in good health and CMV-seronegative. The V gene is TRBV19, the J gene TRBJ2-3; 10 nucleotides align to TRBD2. Sequenced input: PBMCs. This CDR3 is CASSRTSGTDTRYF. As DNA, the CDR3 is TGTGCCAGTAGTAGGACTAGCGGCACAGATACGCGGTATTTT. Supplemented by reference TRBV19 and TRBJ2-3, the full variable domain reads DGGITQSPKYLFRKEGQNVTLSCEQNLNHDAMYWYRQDPGQGLRLIYYSQIVNDFQKGDIAEGYSVSREKKESFPLTVTSAQKNPTAFYLCASSRTSGTDTRYFGPGTRLTVL.